The sample holds many counts of the clone carrying this TCR beta chain. One entry per CDR3 protein, called by TCRdb with MiXCR from the 5' RACE reads. The sample has roughly 190,000 distinct CDR3 sequences; roughly a tenth are singletons. The data belong to a study of T-cell memory formation after mild COVID-19. CDR1 is SGHRS, CDR2 YFSETQ, per germline. The CDR3 runs 16 residues. The germline V and J ends were trimmed by 0 bases and 5 bases, with 12 bases remaining between them. The chain couples TRBV5-1 to TRBJ1-6; no clear D gene. The specimen was PBMCs or a T cell subset sorted from them (not recorded which). The receptor's source is a man between 18 and 29 years old who had mild COVID-19 (a few samples of this study predate the infection). Cell type and time point are not known. The CDR3, as DNA: TGCGCCAGCAGCTTGGGGACGGACTTTCATAATTCACCCCTCCACTTT. This translates into CASSLGTDFHNSPLHF.